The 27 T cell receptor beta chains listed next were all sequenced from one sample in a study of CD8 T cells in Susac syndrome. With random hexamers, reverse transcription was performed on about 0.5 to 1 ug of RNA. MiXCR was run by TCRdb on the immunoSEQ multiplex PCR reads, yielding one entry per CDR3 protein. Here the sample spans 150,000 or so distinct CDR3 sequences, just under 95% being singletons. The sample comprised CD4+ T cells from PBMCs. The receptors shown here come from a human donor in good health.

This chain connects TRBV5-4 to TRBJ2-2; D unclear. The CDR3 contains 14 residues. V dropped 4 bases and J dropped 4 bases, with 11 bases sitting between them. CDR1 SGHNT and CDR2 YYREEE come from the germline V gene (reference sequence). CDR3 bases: TGTGCCAGCAGCCCCATTCCGGGCACCGGGGAGCTGTTTTTT. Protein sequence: CASSPIPGTGELFF.

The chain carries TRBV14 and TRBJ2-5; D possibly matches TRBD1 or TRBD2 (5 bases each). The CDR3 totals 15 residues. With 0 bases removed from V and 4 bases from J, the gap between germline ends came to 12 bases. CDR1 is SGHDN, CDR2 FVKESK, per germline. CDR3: CASSQDEGSGETQYF. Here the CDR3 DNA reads TGTGCCAGCAGCCAAGACGAGGGGTCAGGAGAGACCCAGTACTTC.

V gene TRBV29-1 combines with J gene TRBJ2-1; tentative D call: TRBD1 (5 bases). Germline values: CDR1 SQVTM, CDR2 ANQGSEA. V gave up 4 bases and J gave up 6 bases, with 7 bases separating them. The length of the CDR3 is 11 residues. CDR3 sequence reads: CSVGQINEQFF. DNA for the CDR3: TGCAGCGTTGGACAGATCAATGAGCAGTTCTTC.

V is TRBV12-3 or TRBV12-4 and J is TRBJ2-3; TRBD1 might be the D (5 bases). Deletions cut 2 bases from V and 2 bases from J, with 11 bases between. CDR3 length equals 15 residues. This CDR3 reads CASSLWGSYTDTQYF. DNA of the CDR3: TGTGCCAGCAGTTTATGGGGCAGTTACACAGATACGCAGTATTTT.

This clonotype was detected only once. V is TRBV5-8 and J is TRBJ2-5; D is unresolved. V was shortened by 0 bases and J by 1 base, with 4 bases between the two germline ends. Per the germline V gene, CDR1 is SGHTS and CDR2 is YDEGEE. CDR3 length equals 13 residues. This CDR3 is CASSLGFQETQYF. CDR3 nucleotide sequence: TGTGCCAGCAGCTTGGGGTTCCAAGAGACCCAGTACTTC.

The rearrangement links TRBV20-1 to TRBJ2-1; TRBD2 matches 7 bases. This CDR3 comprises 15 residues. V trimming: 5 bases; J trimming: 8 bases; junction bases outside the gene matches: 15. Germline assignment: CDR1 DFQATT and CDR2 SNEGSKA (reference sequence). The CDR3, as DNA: TGCAGTGCTCGACGCGCAGCGGGGAAAGGCTATGAGCAGTTCTTC. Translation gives CSARRAAGKGYEQFF.

This chain's CDR3 is CSVGVGLRYEQYF. The CDR3 DNA follows: TGCAGCGTTGGGGTTGGACTTCGCTACGAGCAGTACTTC. The V call is TRBV29-1, the J call TRBJ2-7; a weak D match, TRBD2 (5 bases). The CDR3 covers 13 residues. CDR1 SQVTM and CDR2 ANQGSEA come from the germline V gene. V lost 4 bases and J lost 3, with 13 bases in between.

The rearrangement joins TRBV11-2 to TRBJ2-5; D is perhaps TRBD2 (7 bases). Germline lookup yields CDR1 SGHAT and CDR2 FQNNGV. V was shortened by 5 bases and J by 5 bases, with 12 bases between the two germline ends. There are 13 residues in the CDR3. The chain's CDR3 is CASSGGARETQYF. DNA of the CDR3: TGTGCCAGCAGCGGGGGGGCCCGGGAGACCCAGTACTTC.

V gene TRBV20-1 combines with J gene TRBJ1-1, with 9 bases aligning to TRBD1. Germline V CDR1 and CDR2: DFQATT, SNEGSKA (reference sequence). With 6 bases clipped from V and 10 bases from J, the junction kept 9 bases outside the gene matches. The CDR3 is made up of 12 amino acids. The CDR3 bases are TGCAGTGCGAGGGTACAGGGGGCGACAGCTTTCTTT. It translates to CSARVQGATAFF.

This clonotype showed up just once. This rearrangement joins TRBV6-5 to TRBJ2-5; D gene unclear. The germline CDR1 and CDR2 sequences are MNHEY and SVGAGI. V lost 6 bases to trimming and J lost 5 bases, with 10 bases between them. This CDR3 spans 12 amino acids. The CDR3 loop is CASSPTAETQYF. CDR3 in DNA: TGTGCCAGCAGCCCCACCGCGGAGACCCAGTACTTC.

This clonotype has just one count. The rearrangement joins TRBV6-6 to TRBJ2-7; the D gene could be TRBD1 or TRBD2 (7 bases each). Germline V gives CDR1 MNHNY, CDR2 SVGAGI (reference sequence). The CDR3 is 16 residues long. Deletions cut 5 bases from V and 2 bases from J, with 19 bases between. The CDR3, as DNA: TGTGCCAGCAGTCCTCCGAGGGGGCTAGCGGCCTACGAGCAGTACTTC. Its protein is CASSPPRGLAAYEQYF.

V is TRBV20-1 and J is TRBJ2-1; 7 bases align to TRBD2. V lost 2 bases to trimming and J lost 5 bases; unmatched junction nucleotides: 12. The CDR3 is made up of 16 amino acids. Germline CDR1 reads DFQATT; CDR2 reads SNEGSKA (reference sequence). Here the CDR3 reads CSARPAGDSSDNEQFF. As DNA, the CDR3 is TGCAGTGCTAGACCCGCGGGGGACTCAAGTGACAATGAGCAGTTCTTC.

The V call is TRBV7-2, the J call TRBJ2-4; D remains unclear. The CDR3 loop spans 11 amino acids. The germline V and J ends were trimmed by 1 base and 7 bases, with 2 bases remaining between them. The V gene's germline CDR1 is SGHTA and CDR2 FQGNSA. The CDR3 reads CASSLVNIQYF. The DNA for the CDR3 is TGTGCCAGCAGCTTAGTTAACATTCAGTACTTC. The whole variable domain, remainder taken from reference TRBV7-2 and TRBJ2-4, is GAGVSQSPSNKVTEKGKDVELRCDPISGHTALYWYRQSLGQGLEFLIYFQGNSAPDKSGLPSDRFSAERTGGSVSTLTIQRTQQEDSAVYLCASSLVNIQYFGAGTRLSVL.

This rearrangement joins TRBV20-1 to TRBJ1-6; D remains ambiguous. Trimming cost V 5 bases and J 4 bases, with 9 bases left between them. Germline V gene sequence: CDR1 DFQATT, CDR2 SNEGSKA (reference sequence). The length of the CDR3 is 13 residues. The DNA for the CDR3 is TGCAGTGCTTCCGAGCAGTATAATTCACCCCTCCACTTT. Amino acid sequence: CSASEQYNSPLHF.

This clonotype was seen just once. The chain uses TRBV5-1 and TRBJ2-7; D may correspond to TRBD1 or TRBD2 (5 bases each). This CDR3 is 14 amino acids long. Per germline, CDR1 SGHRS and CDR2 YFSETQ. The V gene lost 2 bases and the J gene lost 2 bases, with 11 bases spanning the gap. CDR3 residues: CASSFPGPPYEQYF. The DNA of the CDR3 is TGCGCCAGCAGCTTCCCGGGACCTCCCTACGAGCAGTACTTC.

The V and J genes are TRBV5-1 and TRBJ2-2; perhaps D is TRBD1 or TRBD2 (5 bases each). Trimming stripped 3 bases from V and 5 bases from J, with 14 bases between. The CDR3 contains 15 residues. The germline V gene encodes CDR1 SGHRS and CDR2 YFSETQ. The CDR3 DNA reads TGCGCCAGCAGCTATCAGGGAGAGGTTACCGGGGAGCTGTTTTTT. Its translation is CASSYQGEVTGELFF. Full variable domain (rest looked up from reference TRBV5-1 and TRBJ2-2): KAGVTQTPRYLIKTRGQQVTLSCSPISGHRSVSWYQQTPGQGLQFLFEYFSETQRNKGNFPGRFSGRQFSNSRSEMNVSTLELGDSALYLCASSYQGEVTGELFFGEGSRLTVL.

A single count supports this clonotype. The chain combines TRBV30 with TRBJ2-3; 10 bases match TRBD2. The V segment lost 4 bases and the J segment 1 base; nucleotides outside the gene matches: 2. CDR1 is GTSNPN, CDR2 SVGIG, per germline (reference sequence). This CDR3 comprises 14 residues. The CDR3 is CAWKGTSGTDTQYF. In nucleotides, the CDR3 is TGTGCCTGGAAGGGGACTAGCGGCACAGATACGCAGTATTTT.

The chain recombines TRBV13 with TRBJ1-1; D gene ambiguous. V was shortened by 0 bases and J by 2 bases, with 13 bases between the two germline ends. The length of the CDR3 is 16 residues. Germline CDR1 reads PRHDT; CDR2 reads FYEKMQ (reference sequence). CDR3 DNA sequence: TGTGCCAGCAGCTTAGGTATGAGGGTCAGTAACACTGAAGCTTTCTTT. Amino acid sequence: CASSLGMRVSNTEAFF.

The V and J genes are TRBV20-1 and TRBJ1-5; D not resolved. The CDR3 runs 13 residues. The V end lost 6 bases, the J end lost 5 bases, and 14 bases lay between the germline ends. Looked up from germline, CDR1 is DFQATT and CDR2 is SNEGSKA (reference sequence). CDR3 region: CSASRDLYQPQHF. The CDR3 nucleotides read TGCAGTGCCTCGAGGGATCTATATCAGCCCCAGCATTTT.

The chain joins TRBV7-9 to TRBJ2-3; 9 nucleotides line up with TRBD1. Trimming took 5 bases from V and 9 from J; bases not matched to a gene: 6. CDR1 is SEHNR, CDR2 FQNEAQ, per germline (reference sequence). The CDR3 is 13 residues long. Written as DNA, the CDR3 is TGTGCCAGCAGCCCGGACAGGGGAGCGACGCAGTATTTT. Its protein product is CASSPDRGATQYF.

The CDR3 spells CSVETSGGARQFF. CDR3 sequence (DNA): TGCAGCGTTGAAACTAGCGGGGGGGCGCGGCAGTTCTTC. The chain links TRBV29-1 to TRBJ2-1; 13 bases agree with TRBD2. The CDR3 has 13 amino acids. Germline lookup yields CDR1 SQVTM and CDR2 ANQGSEA. Unmatched junction bases numbered 4, after V lost 2 bases and J lost 12 bases.

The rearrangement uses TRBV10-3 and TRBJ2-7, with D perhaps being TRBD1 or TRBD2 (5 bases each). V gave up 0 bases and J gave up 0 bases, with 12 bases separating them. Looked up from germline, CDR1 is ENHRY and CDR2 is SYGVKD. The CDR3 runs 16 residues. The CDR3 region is CAISESRGESSYEQYF. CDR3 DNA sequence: TGTGCCATCAGTGAGTCTAGAGGGGAGAGCTCCTACGAGCAGTACTTC.

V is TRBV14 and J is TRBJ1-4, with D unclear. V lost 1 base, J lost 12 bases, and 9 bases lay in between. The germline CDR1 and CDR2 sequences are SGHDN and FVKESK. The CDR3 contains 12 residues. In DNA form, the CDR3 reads TGTGCCAGCAGCCAAGGACCGTACGAACTGTTTTTT. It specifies CASSQGPYELFF.

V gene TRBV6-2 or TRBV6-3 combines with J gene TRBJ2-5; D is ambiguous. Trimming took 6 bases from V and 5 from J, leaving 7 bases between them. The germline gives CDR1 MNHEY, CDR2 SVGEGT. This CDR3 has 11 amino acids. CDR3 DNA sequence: TGTGCCAGCAGCCCGTGGGAGACCCAGTACTTC. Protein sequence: CASSPWETQYF.

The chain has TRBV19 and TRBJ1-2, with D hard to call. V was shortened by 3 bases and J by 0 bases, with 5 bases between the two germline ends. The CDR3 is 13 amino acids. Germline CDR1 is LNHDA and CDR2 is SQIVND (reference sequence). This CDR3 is CASSMTANYGYTF. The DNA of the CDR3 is TGTGCCAGTAGTATGACGGCTAACTATGGCTACACCTTC. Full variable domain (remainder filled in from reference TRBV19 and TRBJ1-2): DGGITQSPKYLFRKEGQNVTLSCEQNLNHDAMYWYRQDPGQGLRLIYYSQIVNDFQKGDIAEGYSVSREKKESFPLTVTSAQKNPTAFYLCASSMTANYGYTFGSGTRLTVV.

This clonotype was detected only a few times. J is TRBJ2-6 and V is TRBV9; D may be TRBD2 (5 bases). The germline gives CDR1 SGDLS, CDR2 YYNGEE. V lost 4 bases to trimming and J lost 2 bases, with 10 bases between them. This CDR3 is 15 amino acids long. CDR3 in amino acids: CASSPLGAGANVLTF. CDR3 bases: TGTGCCAGCAGCCCCCTCGGGGCTGGGGCCAACGTCCTGACTTTC. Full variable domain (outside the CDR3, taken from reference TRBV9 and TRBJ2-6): DSGVTQTPKHLITATGQRVTLRCSPRSGDLSVYWYQQSLDQGLQFLIQYYNGEERAKGNILERFSAQQFPDLHSELNLSSLELGDSALYFCASSPLGAGANVLTFGAGSRLTVL.

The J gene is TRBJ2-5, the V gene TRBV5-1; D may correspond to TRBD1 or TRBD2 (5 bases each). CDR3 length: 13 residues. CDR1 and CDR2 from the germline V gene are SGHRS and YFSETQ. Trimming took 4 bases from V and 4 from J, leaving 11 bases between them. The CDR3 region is CASSPRDGETQYF. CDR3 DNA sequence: TGCGCCAGCAGCCCCCGGGACGGAGAGACCCAGTACTTC.